This T cell receptor (beta chain) is drawn from a study of T cell changes during pregnancy in multiple sclerosis. The CDR3 sequence is 16 residues long. Germline V gene lookup returns CDR1 SGHRS and CDR2 YFSETQ. The junction had 9 bases not matched to a gene; V was cut back by 2 bases and J by 7 bases. Produced via immunoSEQ multiplex PCR; TCRdb's table is partial and in-frame only. The repertoire includes roughly 22,000 clones, just over 90% of them detected once, and roughly 0.68% sits in the top ten. Sequenced material: CD4+ T cells from peripheral blood mononuclear cells, taken after pregnancy. This chain uses TRBV5-1 with TRBJ2-1, with TRBD2 matching over 10 bases. This clonotype originated in a female donor in good health, enrolled as a control in a pregnancy study. This chain's CDR3 is CASSFVVAGGLNEQFF. The CDR3 DNA is TGCGCCAGCAGCTTCGTTGTAGCGGGAGGTTTAAATGAGCAGTTCTTC.